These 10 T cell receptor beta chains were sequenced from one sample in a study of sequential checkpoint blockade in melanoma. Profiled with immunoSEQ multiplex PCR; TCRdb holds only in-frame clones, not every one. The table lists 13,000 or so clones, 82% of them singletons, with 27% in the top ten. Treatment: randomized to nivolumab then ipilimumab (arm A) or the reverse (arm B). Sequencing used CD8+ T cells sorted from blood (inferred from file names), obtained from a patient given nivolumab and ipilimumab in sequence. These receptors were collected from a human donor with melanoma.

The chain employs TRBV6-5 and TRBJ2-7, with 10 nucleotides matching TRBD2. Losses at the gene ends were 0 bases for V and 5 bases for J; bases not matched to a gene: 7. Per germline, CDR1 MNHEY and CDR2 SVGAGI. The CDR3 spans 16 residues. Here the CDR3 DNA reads TGTGCCAGCAGTTACTCGGGGCTAGCGGGAGTAAACGAGCAGTACTTC. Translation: CASSYSGLAGVNEQYF.

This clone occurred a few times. The CDR3 nucleotides read TGTGCCAGCAGCTTGGGTGCGGGCCCCTCCTACGAGCAGTACTTC. This codes for CASSLGAGPSYEQYF. This rearrangement joins TRBV7-9 to TRBJ2-7; D is perhaps TRBD2 (5 bases). The V gene's germline CDR1 is SEHNR and CDR2 FQNEAQ (reference sequence). The V gene lost 3 bases and the J gene lost 0 bases, with 12 bases spanning the gap. The CDR3 totals 15 residues.

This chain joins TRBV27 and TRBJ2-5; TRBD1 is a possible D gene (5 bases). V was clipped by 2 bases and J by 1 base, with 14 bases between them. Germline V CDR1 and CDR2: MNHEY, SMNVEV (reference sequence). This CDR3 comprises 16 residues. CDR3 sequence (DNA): TGTGCCAGCAGTTTAGGACCCAGGGCCTTCCAAGAGACCCAGTACTTC. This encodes CASSLGPRAFQETQYF.

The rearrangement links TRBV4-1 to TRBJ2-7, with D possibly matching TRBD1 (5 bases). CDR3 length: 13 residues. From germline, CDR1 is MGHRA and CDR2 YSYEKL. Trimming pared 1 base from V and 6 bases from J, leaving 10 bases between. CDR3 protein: CASSQGRGREQYF. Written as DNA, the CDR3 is TGCGCCAGCAGCCAAGGAAGGGGCCGCGAGCAGTACTTC.

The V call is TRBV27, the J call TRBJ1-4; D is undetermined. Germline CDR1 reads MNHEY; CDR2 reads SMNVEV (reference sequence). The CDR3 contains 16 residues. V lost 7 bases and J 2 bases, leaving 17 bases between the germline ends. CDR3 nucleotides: TGTGCCAGCAAACTAGATATCGGGATGACTAATGAAAAACTGTTTTTT. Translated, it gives CASKLDIGMTNEKLFF.

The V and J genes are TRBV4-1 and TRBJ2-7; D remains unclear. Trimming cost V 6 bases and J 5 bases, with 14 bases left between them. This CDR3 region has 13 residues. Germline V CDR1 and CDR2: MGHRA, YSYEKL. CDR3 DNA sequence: TGCGCCAGCAGGCCGCGGCCCCATGACGAGCAGTACTTC. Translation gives CASRPRPHDEQYF.

The CDR3 loop reads CASSSRDSLNQPQHF. CDR3 bases: TGTGCCAGCAGTTCCCGGGACAGTCTCAATCAGCCCCAGCATTTT. V and J are TRBV6-6 and TRBJ1-5; TRBD1 matches 7 bases. With 4 bases clipped from V and 3 bases from J, the junction kept 6 bases outside the gene matches. The length of the CDR3 is 15 residues. CDR1 and CDR2 from the germline V gene are MNHNY and SVGAGI (reference sequence).

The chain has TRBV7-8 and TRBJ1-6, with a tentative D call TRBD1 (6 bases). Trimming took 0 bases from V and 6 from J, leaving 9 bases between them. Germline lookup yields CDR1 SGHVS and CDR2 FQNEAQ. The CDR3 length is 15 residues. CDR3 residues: CASSLARGSNSPLHF. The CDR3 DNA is TGTGCCAGCAGCTTAGCCAGGGGAAGTAATTCACCCCTCCACTTT. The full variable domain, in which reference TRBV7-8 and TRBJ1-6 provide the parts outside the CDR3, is GAGVSQSPRYKVAKRGQDVALRCDPISGHVSLFWYQQALGQGPEFLTYFQNEAQLDKSGLPSDRFFAERPEGSVSTLKIQRTQQEDSAVYLCASSLARGSNSPLHFGNGTRLTVT.

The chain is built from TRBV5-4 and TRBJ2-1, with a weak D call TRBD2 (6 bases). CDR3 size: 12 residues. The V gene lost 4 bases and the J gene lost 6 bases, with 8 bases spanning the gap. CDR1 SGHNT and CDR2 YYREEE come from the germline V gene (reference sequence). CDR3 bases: TGTGCCAGCAGCCCAGCGGGCAATGAGCAGTTCTTC. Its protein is CASSPAGNEQFF.

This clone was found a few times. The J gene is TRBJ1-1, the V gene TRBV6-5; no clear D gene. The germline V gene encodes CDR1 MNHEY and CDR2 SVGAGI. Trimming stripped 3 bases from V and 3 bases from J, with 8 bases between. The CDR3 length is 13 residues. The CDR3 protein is CASSYSGYTEAFF. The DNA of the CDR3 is TGTGCCAGCAGTTATTCGGGTTACACTGAAGCTTTCTTT.